Following are 23 T cell receptor beta chains from one sample sequenced in a study of blood T cells in healthy people across ages. Then a second PCR, running about 6 to 12 cycles, was carried out with a sample-barcoded 5' primer and a J-beta primer mix. From the 5' RACE reads, TCRdb called clonotypes with MiXCR, one entry per CDR3 protein. The profile shows around 1.7 million distinct CDR3 sequences, roughly 27% of them singletons. Source material: blood. The receptors originated from a woman in her 30s in good health.

V usage is TRBV5-1 and J usage is TRBJ2-1, with D perhaps being TRBD1 or TRBD2 (5 bases each). The ends were cut back, 4 bases at V and 3 bases at J, with 26 bases in the middle. Per germline, CDR1 SGHRS and CDR2 YFSETQ. The CDR3 contains 19 residues. The DNA for the CDR3 is TGCGCCAGCAGCCCCGGGGCATTAGGGCTACGATTTCACTACAATGAGCAGTTCTTC. Protein sequence: CASSPGALGLRFHYNEQFF.

This clonotype was detected only a few times. This chain joins TRBV21-1 and TRBJ2-7; TRBD1 was called by the table and not checked on the DNA. TRBV21-1 counts as a pseudogene. The CDR3 has 14 amino acids. CDR3 nucleotide sequence: TGTGCCAGCAGCACCGGGGGGCTTACCTACGAGCAGTACTTC. As protein: CASSTGGLTYEQYF.

V gene TRBV5-1 combines with J gene TRBJ2-1, with 8 nucleotides matching TRBD1. The length of the CDR3 is 18 residues. CDR1 and CDR2 from the germline V gene are SGHRS and YFSETQ. J was trimmed by 0 bases and V by 9 bases; bases with no gene match: 17. The CDR3 protein is CATDPSGGVATSYNEQFF. CDR3 nucleotides: TGCGCCACCGACCCCTCAGGGGGCGTTGCAACCTCCTACAATGAGCAGTTCTTC. Drawing the rest from reference TRBV5-1 and TRBJ2-1, the complete variable domain is KAGVTQTPRYLIKTRGQQVTLSCSPISGHRSVSWYQQTPGQGLQFLFEYFSETQRNKGNFPGRFSGRQFSNSRSEMNVSTLELGDSALYLCATDPSGGVATSYNEQFFGPGTRLTVL.

In its sample, this clonotype was seen a few times. V gene TRBV5-1 combines with J gene TRBJ1-4, with TRBD1 matching 10 bases. Germline CDR1 is SGHRS and CDR2 is YFSETQ. V was pared by 4 bases and J by 5 bases, with 5 bases of the junction left unmatched. The CDR3 spans 15 residues. The CDR3 DNA reads TGCGCCAGCAGCCAGGGACAGGGGAAGAATGAAAAACTGTTTTTT. It encodes CASSQGQGKNEKLFF.

The rearrangement links TRBV7-9 to TRBJ2-5; D uncertain. Germline-derived CDR1 and CDR2 are SEHNR and FQNEAQ (reference sequence). The CDR3 consists of 16 residues. Trimming cost V 5 bases and J 5 bases, with 21 bases left between them. Written as DNA, the CDR3 is TGTGCCAGCAGCCCGACGTGGCTTAACGTGGGTGAGACCCAGTACTTC. It translates to CASSPTWLNVGETQYF.

The table lists this clonotype with many counts. The CDR3 loop is CATSPGRGPSSYNEQFF. CDR3 nucleotide sequence: TGTGCCACCAGTCCAGGTCGCGGGCCGAGCTCCTACAATGAGCAGTTCTTC. The gene calls are TRBV15 and TRBJ2-1; a possible D gene is TRBD2 (5 bases). The germline V gene encodes CDR1 LNHNV and CDR2 YYDKDF (reference sequence). V gave up 6 bases and J gave up 0 bases, with 18 bases separating them. The CDR3 covers 17 residues.

The J gene is TRBJ1-5, the V gene TRBV6-6; TRBD1 aligns across 8 bases. Germline V gene lookup returns CDR1 MNHNY and CDR2 SVGAGI (reference sequence). The trim removed 7 bases at V and 6 bases at J, leaving 8 bases unmatched. CDR3 length: 14 amino acids. The CDR3 loop reads CASTGQGRSQPQHF. The DNA of the CDR3 is TGTGCCAGCACCGGACAGGGTAGGAGTCAGCCCCAGCATTTT.

The chain links TRBV20-1 to TRBJ1-1; D uncertain. The CDR3 loop spans 15 amino acids. The V gene lost 1 base and the J gene lost 2 bases, with 14 bases spanning the gap. CDR1 and CDR2 (germline): DFQATT, SNEGSKA (reference sequence). The CDR3 spells CSARGGISGNTEAFF. The CDR3 DNA follows: TGCAGTGCTAGAGGAGGGATCTCGGGTAACACTGAAGCTTTCTTT.

This clonotype was seen a handful of times. The rearrangement uses TRBV7-2 and TRBJ2-7; 8 bases line up with TRBD1. This CDR3 comprises 15 residues. V shed 2 bases and J 4 bases; nucleotides not matched to a gene: 7. Germline loops: CDR1 SGHTA, CDR2 FQGNSA. The CDR3 region is CASSLRSRGLYEQYF. The DNA of the CDR3 is TGTGCCAGCAGCTTACGATCCAGGGGGCTTTACGAGCAGTACTTC.

This clonotype was detected a few times. DNA for the CDR3: TGCGCCAGCAGCTTGGCCATCGGGGCAGGTGGCTACACCTTC. Translated: CASSLAIGAGGYTF. This chain joins TRBV5-1 and TRBJ1-2, with a possible D match to TRBD1 (5 bases). Looked up from germline, CDR1 is SGHRS and CDR2 is YFSETQ. This CDR3 is built from 14 residues. Trimming removed 0 bases from V and 7 bases from J, with 13 bases in between. Variable domain in full (rest from reference TRBV5-1 and TRBJ1-2): KAGVTQTPRYLIKTRGQQVTLSCSPISGHRSVSWYQQTPGQGLQFLFEYFSETQRNKGNFPGRFSGRQFSNSRSEMNVSTLELGDSALYLCASSLAIGAGGYTFGSGTRLTVV.

V is TRBV10-2 and J is TRBJ2-5; D may be TRBD1 (6 bases). Trimming left V 0 bases short and J 2 bases short, with 7 bases between. Germline V gives CDR1 WSHSY, CDR2 SAAADI. This CDR3 is built from 14 residues. The DNA of the CDR3 is TGCGCCAGCAGTGAGTCGGGGGCTCAAGAGACCCAGTACTTC. Amino acid sequence: CASSESGAQETQYF.

This clonotype was counted a few times. The CDR3 is CASSLATTRYNEQFF. As DNA, the CDR3 is TGTGCCAGCAGCTTAGCGACGACCCGCTACAATGAGCAGTTCTTC. V usage is TRBV13 and J usage is TRBJ2-1; D unclear. Trimming took 1 base from V and 3 from J, leaving 10 bases between them. Germline assignment: CDR1 PRHDT and CDR2 FYEKMQ (reference sequence). CDR3 size: 15 residues.

There are a few counts of this clonotype. The genes are TRBV3-1 and TRBJ1-2; the D is unclear. V lost 4 bases to trimming and J lost 4 bases, with 10 bases between them. Germline V gene lookup returns CDR1 LGHDT and CDR2 YNNKEL (reference sequence). CDR3 length: 13 residues. CDR3 residues: CASSPPVAYGYTF. Here the CDR3 DNA reads TGTGCCAGCAGCCCCCCGGTGGCCTATGGCTACACCTTC. Full variable domain (rest looked up from reference TRBV3-1 and TRBJ1-2): DTAVSQTPKYLVTQMGNDKSIKCEQNLGHDTMYWYKQDSKKFLKIMFSYNNKELIINETVPNRFSPKSPDKAHLNLHINSLELGDSAVYFCASSPPVAYGYTFGSGTRLTVV.

V is TRBV5-1 and J is TRBJ2-3; possibly TRBD1 for D (5 bases). V gave up 7 bases and J gave up 5 bases, with 8 bases separating them. In germline, CDR1 is SGHRS, CDR2 YFSETQ. The CDR3 runs to 11 residues. The CDR3 coding sequence is TGCGCCAGCCGCACAGGAGATACGCAGTATTTT. Amino acids: CASRTGDTQYF.

The rearrangement joins TRBV5-1 to TRBJ1-4; D remains unclear. Germline assignment: CDR1 SGHRS and CDR2 YFSETQ. Trimming shortened V by 2 bases and J by 0 bases, and 5 bases separated the two germline ends. The CDR3 sequence is 14 residues long. CDR3 sequence reads: CASSFAATNEKLFF. In DNA form, the CDR3 reads TGCGCCAGCAGCTTTGCAGCAACTAATGAAAAACTGTTTTTT.

There are many counts of this clonotype. The rearrangement links TRBV20-1 to TRBJ2-6; D perhaps matches TRBD2 (6 bases). CDR3 size: 16 residues. Germline CDR1 and CDR2: DFQATT and SNEGSKA (reference sequence). V lost 6 bases to trimming and J lost 0 bases, with 15 bases between them. CDR3 residues: CSALEGPLSGANVLTF. The CDR3, as DNA: TGCAGTGCCTTGGAGGGACCCCTCTCTGGGGCCAACGTCCTGACTTTC.

This clonotype was seen a few times. The chain combines TRBV20-1 with TRBJ2-7, with 8 bases aligning to TRBD2. With the DNA end fitting TRBJ2-5 better, the J assignment may be wrong. Germline V gives CDR1 DFQATT, CDR2 SNEGSKA (reference sequence). This CDR3 contains 15 residues. This CDR3 reads CSARLSGRALETQYF. CDR3 sequence (DNA): TGCAGTGCTAGGTTATCCGGGAGGGCTCTCGAGACCCAGTACTTC.

The chain couples TRBV7-2 to TRBJ1-1, with D maybe TRBD1 (5 bases). The CDR3 covers 16 residues. V was cut by 1 base and J by 6 bases, with 18 bases left in between. Germline V gene data show CDR1 as SGHTA and CDR2 as FQGNSA. CDR3 sequence: CASSLDGGSKPAEAFF. CDR3 DNA sequence: TGTGCCAGCAGCTTAGATGGGGGATCCAAACCGGCTGAAGCTTTCTTT.

The chain uses TRBV12-3 or TRBV12-4 and TRBJ2-7, with D possibly TRBD1 on 5 matching bases. This CDR3 has 14 residues. Trimming stripped 3 bases from V and 2 bases from J, with 11 bases between. CDR3 region: CASSFRSGTYEQYF. For the CDR3, the DNA is TGTGCCAGCAGTTTCCGGTCAGGGACCTACGAGCAGTACTTC.

The sample holds a few counts of this clonotype. The chain links TRBV5-1 to TRBJ2-4; 7 bases align to TRBD1. The last part of the DNA fits TRBJ2-7 better; the J call may be wrong. Germline loops: CDR1 SGHRS, CDR2 YFSETQ. The CDR3 is 14 residues long. The CDR3 reads CASSWWDSPYEQYF. Here the CDR3 DNA reads TGCGCCAGCAGCTGGTGGGACAGCCCTTACGAGCAGTACTTC.

This clonotype was observed a single time. A much bigger clone sits one base away, suggesting this may be a read error. The J gene is TRBJ2-3, the V gene TRBV12-3 or TRBV12-4; TRBD2 matches at 12 bases. The CDR3 length is 17 residues. CDR3 coding DNA: TGTGCCAGCAGTTCCGGGACTAGCGGGCGACGCACAGATGCGCAGTATTTT. The encoded protein is CASSSGTSGRRTDAQYF.

This clonotype was seen at least ten times. V is TRBV7-3 and J is TRBJ2-1; D is uncertain. CDR1 is SGHTA and CDR2 is FQGTGA in the germline V gene. The CDR3 totals 16 residues. Trimming cost V 0 bases and J 1 base, with 10 bases left between them. Here the CDR3 reads CASSLTFSKSYNEQFF. The CDR3 DNA sequence: TGTGCCAGCAGCTTAACGTTCAGTAAGTCCTACAATGAGCAGTTCTTC.

There are a few counts of this clonotype. The CDR3 reads CASSSAPSDYEQYF. The CDR3, as DNA: TGCGCCAGCAGCTCGGCCCCCAGTGACTACGAGCAGTACTTC. The V gene is TRBV5-1, the J gene TRBJ2-7; no firm D call. This CDR3 contains 14 residues. Trimming pared 3 bases from V and 3 bases from J, leaving 13 bases between. Germline-derived CDR1 and CDR2 are SGHRS and YFSETQ. Full variable domain (remainder filled in from reference TRBV5-1 and TRBJ2-7): KAGVTQTPRYLIKTRGQQVTLSCSPISGHRSVSWYQQTPGQGLQFLFEYFSETQRNKGNFPGRFSGRQFSNSRSEMNVSTLELGDSALYLCASSSAPSDYEQYFGPGTRLTVT.